One T cell receptor beta chain is described in this entry. The method was immunoSEQ multiplex PCR; TCRdb's version includes in-frame clones alone and lacks a portion of them. The top ten clones hold 5.5% to 8.5% of a sample with over 100,000 clones, 70% to 90% of them seen once. This specimen comes from a study of radiotherapy plus CTLA-4 blockade in lung cancer. Patients had chemo-refractory metastatic non-small-cell lung cancer and received focal radiation plus CTLA-4 blockade that used ipilimumab. CDR1 is SGHTA, CDR2 FQGNSA, per germline. V lost 2 bases to trimming and J lost 7 bases, with 11 bases between them. CDR3 length equals 13 residues.

The material sequenced was peripheral blood, taken from a patient treated with radiotherapy plus ipilimumab. The clonotype originates from a human donor with non-small cell lung cancer that progressed on radiotherapy plus ipilimumab. The V call is TRBV7-2, the J call TRBJ1-1; D is unclear. The CDR3, as DNA: TGTGCCAGCAGCTTACCGTGGGTGGGTGAAGCTTTCTTT. This sequence encodes CASSLPWVGEAFF.